This T cell receptor beta chain was obtained from a study of cytomegalovirus exposure and HLA in healthy donors. Only one count was recorded for this clone. The PCR contained 60 Vbeta and 13 Jbeta primers. Produced via immunoSEQ multiplex PCR; TCRdb's table is partial and in-frame only. Found here are 200,000 to 250,000 clones, more than 75% of them singletons; the top ten hold 1.3%. Germline loops: CDR1 SGHNT, CDR2 YENEEA. Trimming removed 6 bases from V and 1 base from J, with 13 bases in between. This CDR3 contains 15 residues. This chain joins TRBV11-3 and TRBJ2-1, with D possibly matching TRBD1 (6 bases). This TCR came from a human donor in good health. The sample was PBMCs. CDR3 residues: CASSPRDTSYNEQFF. For the CDR3, the DNA is TGTGCCAGCAGTCCACGGGACACATCCTACAATGAGCAGTTCTTC.